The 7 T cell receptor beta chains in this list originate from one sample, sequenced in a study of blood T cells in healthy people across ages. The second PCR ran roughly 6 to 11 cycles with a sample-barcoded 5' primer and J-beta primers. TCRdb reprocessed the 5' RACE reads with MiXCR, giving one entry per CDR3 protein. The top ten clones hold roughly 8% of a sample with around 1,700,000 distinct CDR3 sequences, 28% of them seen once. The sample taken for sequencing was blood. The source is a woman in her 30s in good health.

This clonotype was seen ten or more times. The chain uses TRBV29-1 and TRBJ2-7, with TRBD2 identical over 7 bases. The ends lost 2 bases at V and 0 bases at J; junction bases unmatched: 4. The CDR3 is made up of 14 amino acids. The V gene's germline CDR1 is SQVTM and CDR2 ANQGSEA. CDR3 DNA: TGCAGCGTTGAAATGGGGGGGACCTCCTACGAGCAGTACTTC. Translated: CSVEMGGTSYEQYF.

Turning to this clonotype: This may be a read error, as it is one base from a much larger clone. This CDR3 reads CSARDWGRGSYEQYF. The CDR3 nucleotides are TGCAGTGCTAGAGATTGGGGCAGGGGTTCCTACGAGCAGTACTTC. V is TRBV20-1 and J is TRBJ2-7; weak D call: TRBD1 (6 bases). The length of the CDR3 is 15 residues. Trimming removed 0 bases from V and 1 base from J, with 13 bases in between. Germline CDR1 DFQATT, CDR2 SNEGSKA (reference sequence).

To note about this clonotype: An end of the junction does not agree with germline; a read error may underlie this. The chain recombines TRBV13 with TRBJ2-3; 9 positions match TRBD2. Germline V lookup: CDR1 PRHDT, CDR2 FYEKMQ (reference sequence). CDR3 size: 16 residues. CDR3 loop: CASSLGTSRMADTQYF. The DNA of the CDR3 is TGTGCCAGCAGCCTAGGGACTAGCCGGATGGCGGATACGCAGTATTTT.

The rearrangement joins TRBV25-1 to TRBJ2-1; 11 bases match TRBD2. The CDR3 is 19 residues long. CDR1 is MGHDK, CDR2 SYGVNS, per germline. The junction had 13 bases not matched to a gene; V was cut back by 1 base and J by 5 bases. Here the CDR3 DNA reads TGTGCCAGCAGTGAATCGTACGGAGTAGCGGGGGGGGCTGACAATGAGCAGTTCTTC. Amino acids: CASSESYGVAGGADNEQFF. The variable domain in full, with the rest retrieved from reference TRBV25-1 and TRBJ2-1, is EADIYQTPRYLVIGTGKKITLECSQTMGHDKMYWYQQDPGMELHLIHYSYGVNSTEKGDLSSESTVSRIRTEHFPLTLESARPSHTSQYLCASSESYGVAGGADNEQFFGPGTRLTVL.

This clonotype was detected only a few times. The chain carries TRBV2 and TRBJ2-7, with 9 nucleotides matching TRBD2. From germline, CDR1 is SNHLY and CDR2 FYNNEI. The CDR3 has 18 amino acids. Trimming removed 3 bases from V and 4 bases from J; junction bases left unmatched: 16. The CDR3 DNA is TGTGCCAGCAGTGAGCCTAGCGGGGATATCGCCGGGATATACGAGCAGTACTTC. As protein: CASSEPSGDIAGIYEQYF.

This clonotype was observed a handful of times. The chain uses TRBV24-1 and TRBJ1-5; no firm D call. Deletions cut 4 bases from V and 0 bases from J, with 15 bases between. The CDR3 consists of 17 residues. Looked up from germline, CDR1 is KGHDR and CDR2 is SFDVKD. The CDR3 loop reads CATSDTKARYSNQPQHF. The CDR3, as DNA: TGTGCCACCAGTGACACCAAGGCCCGTTATAGCAATCAGCCCCAGCATTTT.

The CDR3: CASNSLETGRFLSEQYF. The CDR3 DNA sequence: TGTGCCAGCAACTCTCTAGAGACAGGGCGATTTCTTAGCGAGCAGTACTTC. The chain couples TRBV28 to TRBJ2-7; 7 positions agree with TRBD1. This CDR3 has 17 residues. V lost 7 bases to trimming and J lost 6 bases; unmatched junction nucleotides: 21. Germline-derived CDR1 and CDR2 are MDHEN and SYDVKM.